One sample yielded the 21 T cell receptor beta chains listed below, sequenced in a study of T cells in Graves' hyperthyroidism and ophthalmopathy. RNA transcripts were the template for amplifying TCR beta CDR3 regions. HTBI primers were employed in a first-round RT-PCR of the TCR CDR3. TCRdb analysed the multiplex PCR reads with MiXCR anew, one entry per CDR3 protein. The table has roughly 300,000 distinct CDR3 sequences, approximately 15% seen once. The sample comprised blood. These TCRs come from a woman in her 30s with Graves' hyperthyroidism.

This clonotype was recorded many times. The rearrangement links TRBV20-1 to TRBJ1-1; 7 nucleotides line up with TRBD1. The V gene's germline CDR1 is DFQATT and CDR2 SNEGSKA (reference sequence). Losses at the gene ends were 6 bases for V and 3 bases for J; bases not matched to a gene: 7. The CDR3 totals 13 residues. Here the CDR3 DNA reads TGCAGTGCCGATGTCCAGGGGGACACTGAAGCTTTCTTT. The encoded protein is CSADVQGDTEAFF.

J is TRBJ1-4 and V is TRBV29-1, with TRBD1 as a possible D gene (6 bases). The CDR3 consists of 15 residues. Germline loops: CDR1 SQVTM, CDR2 ANQGSEA. The ends were cut back, 5 bases at V and 2 bases at J, with 15 bases in the middle. The CDR3 region has the DNA TGCAGCGTTTCGACTTTGGGGGGCACTAATGAAAAACTGTTTTTT. This gives the protein CSVSTLGGTNEKLFF. Complete variable domain (other parts from reference TRBV29-1 and TRBJ1-4): SAVISQKPSRDICQRGTSLTIQCQVDSQVTMMFWYRQQPGQSLTLIATANQGSEATYESGFVIDKFPISRPNLTFSTLTVSNMSPEDSSIYLCSVSTLGGTNEKLFFGSGTQLSVL.

The count of this clonotype is one. V and J are TRBV3-1 and TRBJ2-5, with D possibly called TRBD1 or TRBD2 (5 bases each). Germline V gene data show CDR1 as LGHDT and CDR2 as YNNKEL (reference sequence). V was clipped by 1 base and J by 5 bases, with 8 bases between them. The CDR3 loop spans 13 amino acids. The CDR3 DNA reads as TGTGCCAGCAGCCAAGGTTGGGGGGAGACCCAGTACTTC. Translated, it gives CASSQGWGETQYF.

This chain joins TRBV20-1 and TRBJ2-1, with 9 bases aligning to TRBD2. Looked up from germline, CDR1 is DFQATT and CDR2 is SNEGSKA (reference sequence). J lost 3 bases, V lost 5 bases, and 8 bases had no gene match. The CDR3 totals 15 residues. The CDR3 sequence is CSAQHSGGRYNEQFF. CDR3 bases: TGCAGTGCTCAACATAGCGGGGGCCGCTACAATGAGCAGTTCTTC.

This clonotype has a count of ten or more. The chain has TRBV11-2 and TRBJ2-2, with TRBD2 as a possible D gene (7 bases). Trimming stripped 6 bases from V and 5 bases from J, with 13 bases between. Germline V gene lookup returns CDR1 SGHAT and CDR2 FQNNGV. The CDR3 runs 14 residues. The CDR3: CASRSEGGTGELFF. CDR3 sequence (DNA): TGTGCCAGCAGGAGTGAGGGGGGGACCGGGGAGCTGTTTTTT.

Concerning this clonotype itself: This sequence may be a read error, since a much larger clone differs from it by one base. No conserved phenylalanine or tryptophan ends this CDR3, so it is likely a read error. The CDR3 reads CASTRTGELFY. CDR3 coding DNA: TGTGCCAGCACTCGAACCGGGGAGCTGTTTTAT. V and J are TRBV12-3 or TRBV12-4 and TRBJ2-2, with unresolved D. V was clipped by 7 bases and J by 5 bases, with 5 bases between them. The CDR3 is 11 amino acids.

In nucleotides, the CDR3 is TGTGCCAGCACCCAGGGGGGGTATGAGCAGTTCTTC. It encodes CASTQGGYEQFF. The V gene is TRBV3-1, the J gene TRBJ2-1; either TRBD1 or TRBD2 may fit D (7 bases each). V was trimmed by 7 bases and J by 8 bases, leaving 12 bases between them. The CDR3 length is 12 residues. The germline V gene encodes CDR1 LGHDT and CDR2 YNNKEL (reference sequence).

V is TRBV19 and J is TRBJ2-7; 9 bases agree with TRBD1. CDR1 is LNHDA, CDR2 SQIVND, per germline (reference sequence). The CDR3 loop spans 11 amino acids. The CDR3 spells CEGQGPYEQYF. The DNA for the CDR3 is TGTGAGGGACAGGGACCCTACGAGCAGTACTTC.

This clonotype showed up just a few times. This chain joins TRBV9 and TRBJ2-3; possible D gene TRBD2, 7 bases. The CDR3 contains 16 residues. Trimming removed 2 bases from V and 4 bases from J, with 17 bases in between. The germline V gene has CDR1 SGDLS and CDR2 YYNGEE. Here the CDR3 DNA reads TGTGCCAGCAGCGTTGCACCTGGGGGGGCCGCAGATACGCAGTATTTT. It yields the protein CASSVAPGGAADTQYF.

This clonotype was recorded many times. The V and J genes are TRBV6-2 or TRBV6-3 and TRBJ1-5, with 8 bases aligning to TRBD1. The ends lost 6 bases at V and 4 bases at J; junction bases unmatched: 5. This CDR3 is 14 amino acids long. Germline CDR1 MNHEY, CDR2 SVGEGT. The CDR3 loop reads CASRSTGDNQPQHF. DNA for the CDR3: TGTGCCAGCAGATCGACAGGGGATAATCAGCCCCAGCATTTT.

At least ten counts were recorded for this clonotype. The chain is built from TRBV11-2 and TRBJ2-2, with D unresolved. Germline assignment: CDR1 SGHAT and CDR2 FQNNGV. The V and J ends lost 8 bases and 10 bases respectively, with 20 bases between them. This CDR3 contains 14 residues. The CDR3 DNA sequence: TGTGCCAGCGGACCGGACCGTCGGGCGTCGGAGCTGTTTTTT. Translation: CASGPDRRASELFF.

This clonotype has just a few counts. The chain has TRBV11-2 and TRBJ2-7, with D perhaps given as TRBD1 or TRBD2 (5 bases each). Germline values: CDR1 SGHAT, CDR2 FQNNGV. There are 17 residues in the CDR3. Trimming took 2 bases from V and 6 from J, leaving 23 bases between them. The CDR3 here is CASSLHMGTLEMSEQYF. CDR3 nucleotides: TGTGCCAGCAGCTTACATATGGGGACCCTGGAGATGAGCGAGCAGTACTTC.

At least ten counts were recorded for this clonotype. The chain employs TRBV12-3 or TRBV12-4 and TRBJ2-1, with 7 bases that match TRBD1. This CDR3 has 14 amino acids. Trimming took 6 bases from V and 9 from J; bases not matched to a gene: 11. The CDR3 spells CASSPWSRGIEQFF. DNA of the CDR3: TGTGCCAGCAGCCCCTGGTCCAGGGGGATTGAGCAGTTCTTC.

The chain uses TRBV24-1 and TRBJ2-3; D unclear. CDR1 is KGHDR and CDR2 is SFDVKD in the germline V gene. Trimming took off 6 bases at V and 3 bases at J, with 9 bases between the two ends. CDR3 size: 13 residues. The CDR3 reads CATSWMGTDTQYF. The CDR3 DNA follows: TGTGCCACCAGTTGGATGGGGACAGATACGCAGTATTTT.

This clonotype showed up many times. V and J are TRBV6-1 and TRBJ1-1; D is possibly TRBD1 (5 bases). The ends were cut back, 0 bases at V and 4 bases at J, with 18 bases in the middle. The CDR3 is made up of 17 amino acids. Per germline, CDR1 MNHNS and CDR2 SASEGT. CDR3 in amino acids: CASSEAGSGSWSTEAFF. The DNA for the CDR3 is TGTGCCAGCAGTGAAGCGGGTTCAGGGTCGTGGAGCACTGAAGCTTTCTTT.

Only a few counts were recorded for this clonotype. J is TRBJ2-7 and V is TRBV7-9, with 11 bases fitting TRBD2. The V segment lost 4 bases and the J segment 4 bases; nucleotides outside the gene matches: 12. Germline loops: CDR1 SEHNR, CDR2 FQNEAQ (reference sequence). This CDR3 spans 17 amino acids. CDR3 in amino acids: CASSSLAGVLDGYEQYF. CDR3 DNA sequence: TGTGCCAGCAGCTCACTAGCGGGAGTTCTGGATGGATACGAGCAGTACTTC. The whole variable domain, remainder taken from reference TRBV7-9 and TRBJ2-7, is DTGVSQNPRHKITKRGQNVTFRCDPISEHNRLYWYRQTLGQGPEFLTYFQNEAQLEKSRLLSDRFSAERPKGSFSTLEIQRTEQGDSAMYLCASSSLAGVLDGYEQYFGPGTRLTVT.

In this sample, this clonotype turned up once. V is TRBV28 and J is TRBJ2-5, with a possible D match to TRBD1 (8 bases). This CDR3 is built from 15 residues. Trimming stripped 3 bases from V and 4 bases from J, with 15 bases between. Germline V gene sequence: CDR1 MDHEN, CDR2 SYDVKM. The CDR3 DNA reads TGTGCCAGCAGTTTCCGAACAGGGGGGGGAGAGACCCAGTACTTC. Its translation is CASSFRTGGGETQYF.

This clonotype occurred many times. The chain links TRBV29-1 to TRBJ2-3, with 8 bases lining up with TRBD2. The CDR3 length is 15 residues. Germline V CDR1 and CDR2: SQVTM, ANQGSEA. With V trimmed by 4 bases and J by 5 bases, 11 bases remained unmatched. CDR3 loop: CSVGRGSGGGDTQYF. CDR3 nucleotides: TGCAGCGTTGGACGTGGTTCCGGGGGGGGAGATACGCAGTATTTT.

This clonotype was counted at least ten times. J is TRBJ2-7 and V is TRBV7-2; 9 nucleotides line up with TRBD1. With V trimmed by 1 base and J by 6 bases, 4 bases remained unmatched. Germline lookup yields CDR1 SGHTA and CDR2 FQGNSA. The CDR3 totals 14 residues. CDR3 in amino acids: CASSLGPGQGEQYF. The CDR3 DNA follows: TGTGCCAGCAGCTTAGGCCCGGGACAGGGCGAGCAGTACTTC.

Turning to this clonotype: A much larger clone lies a single base off, so this may be a read error. CDR3 sequence (DNA): TGTGCCAGCAGCTCCCCAGGGGCCCCAGATACGCAGCATTTT. Its protein is CASSSPGAPDTQHF. The gene calls are TRBV11-2 and TRBJ2-3; D perhaps matches TRBD1 (6 bases). With the DNA end fitting TRBJ1-5 better, the J assignment may be wrong. CDR3 length: 14 amino acids. Germline V gives CDR1 SGHAT, CDR2 FQNNGV.

V gene TRBV28 combines with J gene TRBJ2-7; TRBD1 aligns across 9 bases. Germline V lookup: CDR1 MDHEN, CDR2 SYDVKM. This CDR3 region has 14 residues. The V segment lost 7 bases and the J segment 3 bases; nucleotides outside the gene matches: 7. The CDR3 nucleotides read TGTGCCAGCACCGGGACAGGGCAGTTCTACGAGCAGTACTTC. Residues: CASTGTGQFYEQYF.